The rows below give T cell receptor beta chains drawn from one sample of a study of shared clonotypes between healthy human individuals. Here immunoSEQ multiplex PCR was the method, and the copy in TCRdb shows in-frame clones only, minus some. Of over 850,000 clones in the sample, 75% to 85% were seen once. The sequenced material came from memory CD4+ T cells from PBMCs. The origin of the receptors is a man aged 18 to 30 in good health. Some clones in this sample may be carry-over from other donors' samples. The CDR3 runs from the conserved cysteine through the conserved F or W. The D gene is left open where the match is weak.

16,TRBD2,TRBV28,CASSSPSSGSWYEQYF
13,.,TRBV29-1,CSVEDSRGVGQFF
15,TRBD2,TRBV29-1,CSVEGTSGRGETQYF
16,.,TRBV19,CASSKISSQAPLGYTF
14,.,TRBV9,CASSRETSTYEQYF
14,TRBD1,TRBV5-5,CASSQLGQGDGYTF
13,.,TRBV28,CASSPGAQETQYF
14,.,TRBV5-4,CASSSRVVQETQYF
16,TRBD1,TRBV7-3,CASSLLRDRGPYEQYF
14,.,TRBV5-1,CASSAGAIPAEQYF
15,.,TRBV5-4,CASSSGGMTENIQYF
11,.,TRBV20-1,CSASRWEKLFF
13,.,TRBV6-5,CASSYSGFTKQFF
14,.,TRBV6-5,CASSETNFNQPQHF
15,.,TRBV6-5,CASSPQGPSNQPQHF
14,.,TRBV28,CASALRGRNEKLFF
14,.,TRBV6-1,CASSVLTGPGELFF
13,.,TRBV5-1,CASSLSVQETQYF
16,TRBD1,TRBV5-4,CASSLGLGQGEETQYF
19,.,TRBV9,CASSAQSQGWEATNEKLFF
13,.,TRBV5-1,CASSSGTYDEQYF
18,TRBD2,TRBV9,CASSPRTSGGGAKNIQYF
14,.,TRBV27,CASSFRQNTGELFF
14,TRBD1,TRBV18,CASSPIGQGTEAFF
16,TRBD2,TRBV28,CASSLLLALNSYEQYF
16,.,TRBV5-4,CASSQEYPQSADTQYF
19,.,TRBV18,CASSPPPGWALGATDTQYF
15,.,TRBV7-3,CASSLIPLVYNEQFF
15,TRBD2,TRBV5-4,CASSSTSGSSDTQYF
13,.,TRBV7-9,CASSLAASVEQFF
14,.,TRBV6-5,CASRNMGTFYGYTF
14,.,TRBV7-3,CASSPKGGRETQYF
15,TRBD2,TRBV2,CASSVGTSGRGEQFF
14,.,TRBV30,CAWSVQTANQPQHF
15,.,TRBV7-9,CASSLRQGLPYEQYF
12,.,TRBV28,CASSVGGQPQHF
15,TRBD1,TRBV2,CASSRTGGVYNEQFF
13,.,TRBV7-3,CASSLEPNTEAFF
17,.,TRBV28,CASSFQRMTGQLGTQYF
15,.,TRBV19,CASSIWGLSNQPQHF
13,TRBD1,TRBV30,CAYDRGRFGEQYF
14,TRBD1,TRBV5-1,CASSLRDRVTEAFF
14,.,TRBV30,CAWSYGGRVDEQYF